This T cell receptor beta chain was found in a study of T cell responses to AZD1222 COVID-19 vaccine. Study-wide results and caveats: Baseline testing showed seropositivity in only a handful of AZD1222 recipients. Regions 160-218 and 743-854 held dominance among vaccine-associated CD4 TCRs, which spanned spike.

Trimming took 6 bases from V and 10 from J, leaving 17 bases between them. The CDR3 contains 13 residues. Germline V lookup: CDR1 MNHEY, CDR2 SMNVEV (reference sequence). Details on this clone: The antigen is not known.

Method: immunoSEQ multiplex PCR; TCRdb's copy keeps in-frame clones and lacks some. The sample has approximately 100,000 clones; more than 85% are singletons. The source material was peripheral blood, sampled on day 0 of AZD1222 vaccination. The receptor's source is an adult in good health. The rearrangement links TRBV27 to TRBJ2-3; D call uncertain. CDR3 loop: CASRASELLSQYF. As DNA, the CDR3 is TGTGCCAGCAGGGCTAGTGAACTCCTGTCGCAGTATTTT.